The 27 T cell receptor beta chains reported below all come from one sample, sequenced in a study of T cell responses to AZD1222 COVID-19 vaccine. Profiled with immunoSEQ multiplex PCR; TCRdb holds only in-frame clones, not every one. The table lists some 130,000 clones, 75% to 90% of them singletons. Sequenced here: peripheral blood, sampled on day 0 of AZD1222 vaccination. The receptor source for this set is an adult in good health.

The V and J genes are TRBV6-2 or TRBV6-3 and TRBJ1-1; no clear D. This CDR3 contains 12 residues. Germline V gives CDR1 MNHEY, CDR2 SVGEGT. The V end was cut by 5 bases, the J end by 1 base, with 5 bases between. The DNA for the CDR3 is TGTGCCAGCAGTCCCAGGAACACTGAAGCTTTCTTT. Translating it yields CASSPRNTEAFF.

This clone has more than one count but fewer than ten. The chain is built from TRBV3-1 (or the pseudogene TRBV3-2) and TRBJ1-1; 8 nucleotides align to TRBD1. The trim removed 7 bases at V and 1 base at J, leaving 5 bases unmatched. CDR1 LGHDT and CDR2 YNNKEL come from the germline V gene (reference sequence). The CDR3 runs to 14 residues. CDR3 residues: CASTLGQGNTEAFF. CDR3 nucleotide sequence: TGTGCCAGCACCCTCGGACAGGGGAACACTGAAGCTTTCTTT.

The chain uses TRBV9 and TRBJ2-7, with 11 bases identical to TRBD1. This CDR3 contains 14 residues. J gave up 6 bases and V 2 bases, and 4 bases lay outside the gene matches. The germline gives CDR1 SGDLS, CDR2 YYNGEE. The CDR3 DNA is TGTGCCAGCAGCGTCGAGGGGACAGGGGGCGAGCAGTACTTC. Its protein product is CASSVEGTGGEQYF.

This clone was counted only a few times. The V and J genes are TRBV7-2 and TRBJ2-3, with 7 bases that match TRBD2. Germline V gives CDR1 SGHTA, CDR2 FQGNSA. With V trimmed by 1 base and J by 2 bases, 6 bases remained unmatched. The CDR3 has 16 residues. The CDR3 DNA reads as TGTGCCAGCAGCTTAGGCAGCGGGGCGCCCACAGATACGCAGTATTTT. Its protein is CASSLGSGAPTDTQYF.

The CDR3 nucleotides are TGCGCCAGCAGGGAACAAGATCAGCCCCAGCATTTT. It codes for CASREQDQPQHF. The chain couples TRBV5-1 to TRBJ1-5; D gene ambiguous. With 5 bases removed from V and 5 bases from J, the gap between germline ends came to 8 bases. The CDR3 loop spans 12 amino acids. CDR1 and CDR2 from the germline V gene are SGHRS and YFSETQ.

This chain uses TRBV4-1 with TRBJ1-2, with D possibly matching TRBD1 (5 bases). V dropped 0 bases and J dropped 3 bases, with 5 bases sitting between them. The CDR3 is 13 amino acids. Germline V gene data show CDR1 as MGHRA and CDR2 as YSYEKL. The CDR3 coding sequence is TGCGCCAGCAGCCAAGACAGGGACTATGGCTACACCTTC. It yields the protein CASSQDRDYGYTF.

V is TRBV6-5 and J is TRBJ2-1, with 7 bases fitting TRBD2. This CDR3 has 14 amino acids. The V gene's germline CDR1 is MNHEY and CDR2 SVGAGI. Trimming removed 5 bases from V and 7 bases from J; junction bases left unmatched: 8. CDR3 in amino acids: CASSHGASGNEQFF. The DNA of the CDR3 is TGTGCCAGCAGTCACGGGGCTAGCGGAAATGAGCAGTTCTTC.

CDR3 residues: CASRSTGGSDTQYF. CDR3 coding DNA: TGTGCCTCGCGATCCACAGGGGGTTCAGATACGCAGTATTTT. The J gene is TRBJ2-3, the V gene TRBV10-3; 8 nucleotides match TRBD1. CDR1 is ENHRY and CDR2 is SYGVKD in the germline V gene. V lost 11 bases and J lost 4; bases outside the gene matches: 11. The CDR3 is made up of 14 amino acids.

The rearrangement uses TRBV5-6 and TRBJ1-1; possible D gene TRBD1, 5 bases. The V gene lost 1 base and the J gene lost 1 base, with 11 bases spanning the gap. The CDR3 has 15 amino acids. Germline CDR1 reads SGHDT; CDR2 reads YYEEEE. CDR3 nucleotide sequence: TGTGCCAGCAGCTTGTCCCGGGACGAGAACACTGAAGCTTTCTTT. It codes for CASSLSRDENTEAFF.

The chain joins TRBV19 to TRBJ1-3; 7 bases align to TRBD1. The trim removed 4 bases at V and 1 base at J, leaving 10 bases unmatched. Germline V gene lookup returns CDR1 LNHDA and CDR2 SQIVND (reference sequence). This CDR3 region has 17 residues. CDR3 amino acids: CASSTGTDLLSGNTIYF. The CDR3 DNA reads TGTGCCAGTAGTACCGGGACAGATCTCCTGTCTGGAAACACCATATATTTT.

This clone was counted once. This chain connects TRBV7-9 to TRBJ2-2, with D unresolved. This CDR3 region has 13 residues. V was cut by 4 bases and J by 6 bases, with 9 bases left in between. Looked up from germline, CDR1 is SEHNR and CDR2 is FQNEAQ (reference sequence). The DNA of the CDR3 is TGTGCCAGCAGCTCCCCGGGTCCCGGGGAGCTGTTTTTT. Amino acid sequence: CASSSPGPGELFF.

The CDR3 loop reads CASSPGRNTGELFF. CDR3 in DNA: TGTGCCAGCAGCCCAGGGAGAAACACCGGGGAGCTGTTTTTT. This chain uses TRBV11-2 with TRBJ2-2; D possibly uses TRBD1 or TRBD2 (5 bases each). This CDR3 has 14 amino acids. V was cut by 5 bases and J by 2 bases, with 9 bases left in between. Germline V gives CDR1 SGHAT, CDR2 FQNNGV.

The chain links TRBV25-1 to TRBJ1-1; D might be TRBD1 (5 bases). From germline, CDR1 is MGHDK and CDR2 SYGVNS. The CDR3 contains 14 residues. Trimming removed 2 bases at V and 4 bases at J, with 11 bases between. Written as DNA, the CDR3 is TGTGCCAGCAGTGAACCCAGGGTGGGCACTGAAGCTTTCTTT. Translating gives CASSEPRVGTEAFF.

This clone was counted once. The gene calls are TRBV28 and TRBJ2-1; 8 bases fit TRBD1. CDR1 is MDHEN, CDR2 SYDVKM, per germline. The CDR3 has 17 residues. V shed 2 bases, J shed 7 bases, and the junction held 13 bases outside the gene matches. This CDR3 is CASSLRVRTGNANEQFF. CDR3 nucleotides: TGTGCCAGCAGTTTAAGGGTCCGGACAGGGAACGCTAATGAGCAGTTCTTC.

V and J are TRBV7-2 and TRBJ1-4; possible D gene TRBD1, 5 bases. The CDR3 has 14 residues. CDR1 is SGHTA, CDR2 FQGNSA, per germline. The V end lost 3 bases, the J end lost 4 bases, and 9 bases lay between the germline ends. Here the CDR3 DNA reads TGTGCCAGCAGCTTTGGGCAGGGTAATGAAAAACTGTTTTTT. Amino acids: CASSFGQGNEKLFF. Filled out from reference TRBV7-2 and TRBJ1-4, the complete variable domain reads GAGVSQSPSNKVTEKGKDVELRCDPISGHTALYWYRQSLGQGLEFLIYFQGNSAPDKSGLPSDRFSAERTGGSVSTLTIQRTQQEDSAVYLCASSFGQGNEKLFFGSGTQLSVL.

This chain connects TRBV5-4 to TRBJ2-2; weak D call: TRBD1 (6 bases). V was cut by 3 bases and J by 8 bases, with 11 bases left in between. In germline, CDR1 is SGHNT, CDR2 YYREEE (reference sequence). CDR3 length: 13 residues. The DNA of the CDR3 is TGTGCCAGCAGCTCCCTTGGACAGGGGGAGCTGTTTTTT. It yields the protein CASSSLGQGELFF.

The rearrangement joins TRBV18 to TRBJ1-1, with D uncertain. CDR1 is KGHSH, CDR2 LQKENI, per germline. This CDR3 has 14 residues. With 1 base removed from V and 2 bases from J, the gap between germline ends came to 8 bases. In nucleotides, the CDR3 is TGTGCCAGCTCACCACGGCAGGCCAACACTGAAGCTTTCTTT. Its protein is CASSPRQANTEAFF.

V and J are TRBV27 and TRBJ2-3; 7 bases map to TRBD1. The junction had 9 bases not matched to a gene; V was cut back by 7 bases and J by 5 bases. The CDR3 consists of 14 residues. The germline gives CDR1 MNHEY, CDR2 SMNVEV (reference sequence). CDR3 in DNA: TGTGCCAGCAAAAAACAGGGGAGAGAAGATACGCAGTATTTT. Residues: CASKKQGREDTQYF.

CDR3 sequence reads: CASKRTVNTEAFF. The CDR3, as DNA: TGTGCCAGTAAGAGAACAGTGAACACTGAAGCTTTCTTT. This chain joins TRBV19 and TRBJ1-1; D is undetermined. Trimming left V 7 bases short and J 0 bases short, with 9 bases between. Per the germline V gene, CDR1 is LNHDA and CDR2 is SQIVND (reference sequence). The CDR3 runs 13 residues.

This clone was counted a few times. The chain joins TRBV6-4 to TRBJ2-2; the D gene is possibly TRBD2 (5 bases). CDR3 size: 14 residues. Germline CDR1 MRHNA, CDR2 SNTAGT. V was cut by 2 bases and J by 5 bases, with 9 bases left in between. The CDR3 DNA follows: TGTGCCAGCAGTGACGGTACGGGAACCGGGGAGCTGTTTTTT. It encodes CASSDGTGTGELFF.

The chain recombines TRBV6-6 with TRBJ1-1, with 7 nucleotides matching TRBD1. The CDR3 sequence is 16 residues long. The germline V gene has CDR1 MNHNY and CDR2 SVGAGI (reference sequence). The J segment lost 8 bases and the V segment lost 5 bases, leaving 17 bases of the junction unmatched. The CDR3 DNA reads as TGTGCCAGCAGTAACAGGGGAATCGGACTGCGGGGGGAAGCTTTCTTT. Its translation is CASSNRGIGLRGEAFF.

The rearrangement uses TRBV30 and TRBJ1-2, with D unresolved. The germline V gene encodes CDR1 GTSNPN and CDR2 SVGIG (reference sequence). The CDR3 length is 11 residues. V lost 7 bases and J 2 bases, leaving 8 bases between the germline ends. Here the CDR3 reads CASTANYGYTF. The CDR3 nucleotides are TGTGCCTCTACAGCCAACTATGGCTACACCTTC.

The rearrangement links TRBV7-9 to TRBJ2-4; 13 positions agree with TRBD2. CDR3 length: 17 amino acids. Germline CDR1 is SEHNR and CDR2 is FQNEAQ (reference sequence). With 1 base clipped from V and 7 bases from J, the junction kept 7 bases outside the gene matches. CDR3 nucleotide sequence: TGTGCCAGCAGCTTAGTGTCTGGACTAGCGGGGGTGAACATTCAGTACTTC. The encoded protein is CASSLVSGLAGVNIQYF. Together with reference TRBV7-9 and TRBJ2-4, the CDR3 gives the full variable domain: DTGVSQNPRHKITKRGQNVTFRCDPISEHNRLYWYRQTLGQGPEFLTYFQNEAQLEKSRLLSDRFSAERPKGSFSTLEIQRTEQGDSAMYLCASSLVSGLAGVNIQYFGAGTRLSVL.

CDR3 DNA sequence: TGTGCCAGCAGGTCTACAGCCCAAACCGCGAGAGCTTTCTTT. Translation gives CASRSTAQTARAFF. This chain links TRBV6-5 with TRBJ1-1; D is undetermined. The CDR3 is made up of 14 amino acids. The V gene's germline CDR1 is MNHEY and CDR2 SVGAGI. V was trimmed by 6 bases and J by 10 bases, leaving 21 bases between them.

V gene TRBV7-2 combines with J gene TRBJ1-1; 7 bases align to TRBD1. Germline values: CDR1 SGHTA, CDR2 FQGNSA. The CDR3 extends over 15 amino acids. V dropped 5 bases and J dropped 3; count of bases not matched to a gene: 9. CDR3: CASSHYEGAYTEAFF. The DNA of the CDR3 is TGTGCCAGCAGCCACTACGAGGGGGCTTACACTGAAGCTTTCTTT.

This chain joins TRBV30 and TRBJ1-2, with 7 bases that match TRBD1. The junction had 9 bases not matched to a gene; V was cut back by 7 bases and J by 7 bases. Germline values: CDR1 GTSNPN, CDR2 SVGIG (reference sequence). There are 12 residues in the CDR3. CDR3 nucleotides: TGTGCCTATCGAGAGGGGGCAGGTGGCTACACCTTC. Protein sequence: CAYREGAGGYTF. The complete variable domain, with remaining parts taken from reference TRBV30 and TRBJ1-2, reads SQTIHQWPATLVQPVGSPLSLECTVEGTSNPNLYWYRQAAGRGLQLLFYSVGIGQISSEVPQNLSASRPQDRQFILSSKKLLLSDSGFYLCAYREGAGGYTFGSGTRLTVV.

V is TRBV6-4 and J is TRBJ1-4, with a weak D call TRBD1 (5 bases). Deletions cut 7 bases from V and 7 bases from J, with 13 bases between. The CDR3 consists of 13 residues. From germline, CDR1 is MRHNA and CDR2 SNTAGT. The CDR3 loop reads CASKGGVCEKLFF. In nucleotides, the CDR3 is TGTGCCAGCAAAGGAGGGGTTTGTGAAAAACTGTTTTTT.